This T cell receptor beta chain was sequenced for a study of PD-1 blockade in classical Hodgkin lymphoma. Deletions cut 0 bases from V and 0 bases from J, with 27 bases between. This CDR3 contains 22 residues. Germline-derived CDR1 and CDR2 are LGHNA and YNFKEQ. Every patient relapsed after autologous stem cell transplantation, and brentuximab vedotin exposure varied. To note about this clone: Its specificity is not known.

Study observations and caveats: The study found that TCR diversity rose significantly by C4D1 in CD4+ but not CD8+ cells.

Repertoires were generated with immunoSEQ multiplex PCR, while TCRdb's copy carries only in-frame clones and drops some. The repertoire holds 55,000 to 80,000 clones, with more than 85% as singletons. This receptor was taken from a human donor with classical Hodgkin lymphoma. The sequencing here drew on peripheral blood mononuclear cells (PBMCs), taken at baseline. The V gene is TRBV4-2, the J gene TRBJ2-4; a possible D gene is TRBD2 (7 bases). CDR3 coding DNA: TGTGCCAGCAGCCAAGATCGGTGGGGATGGGGGGGCCCTCTATTAGCCAAAAACATTCAGTACTTC. Residues: CASSQDRWGWGGPLLAKNIQYF.